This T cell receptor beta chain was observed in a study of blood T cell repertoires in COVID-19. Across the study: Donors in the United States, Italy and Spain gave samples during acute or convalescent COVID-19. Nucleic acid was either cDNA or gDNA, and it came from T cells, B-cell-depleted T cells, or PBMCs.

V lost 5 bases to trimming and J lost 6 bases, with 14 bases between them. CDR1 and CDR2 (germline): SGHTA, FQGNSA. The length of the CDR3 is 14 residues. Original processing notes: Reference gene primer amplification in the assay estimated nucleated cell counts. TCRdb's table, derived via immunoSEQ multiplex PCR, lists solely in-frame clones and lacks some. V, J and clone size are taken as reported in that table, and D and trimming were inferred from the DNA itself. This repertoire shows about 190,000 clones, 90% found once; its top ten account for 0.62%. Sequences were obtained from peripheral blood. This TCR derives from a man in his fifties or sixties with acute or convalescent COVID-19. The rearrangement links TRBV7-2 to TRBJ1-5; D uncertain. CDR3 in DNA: TGTGCCAGCAGCGGAGGAGGGCTCAGTCAGCCCCAGCATTTT. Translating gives CASSGGGLSQPQHF.